The 20 T cell receptor beta chains in this list originate from one sample, sequenced in a study of CD8 T cells in Susac syndrome. Random-hexamer reverse transcription was applied to 0.5 to 1 ug RNA. MiXCR, run by TCRdb on the immunoSEQ multiplex PCR reads, gives a single entry per CDR3 protein. The repertoire holds more than 85,000 distinct CDR3 sequences, with roughly 94% as singletons. Material: CD4+ T cells from PBMCs. The receptor source for this set is a human donor with Susac syndrome.

The chain employs TRBV7-2 and TRBJ2-5, with TRBD2 identical over 8 bases. The CDR3 spans 16 residues. J gave up 6 bases and V 1 base, and 10 bases lay outside the gene matches. Germline CDR1 SGHTA, CDR2 FQGNSA. CDR3 nucleotides: TGTGCCAGCAGCTTAGGTGGGACTAGGGACCGAAAGACCCAGTACTTC. It specifies CASSLGGTRDRKTQYF.

V and J are TRBV18 and TRBJ1-5; no definite D call. Trimming took 2 bases from V and 7 from J, leaving 9 bases between them. The V gene's germline CDR1 is KGHSH and CDR2 LQKENI. CDR3 size: 13 residues. CDR3: CASSPGLDQPQHF. The CDR3 coding sequence is TGTGCCAGCTCACCAGGTTTAGACCAGCCCCAGCATTTT.

The chain joins TRBV29-1 to TRBJ1-5, with D possibly being TRBD1 (5 bases). In germline, CDR1 is SQVTM, CDR2 ANQGSEA. Trimming stripped 4 bases from V and 7 bases from J, with 14 bases between. The length of the CDR3 is 13 residues. The CDR3 loop is CSVGLEGPQPQHF. CDR3 bases: TGCAGCGTTGGATTGGAGGGGCCGCAGCCCCAGCATTTT.

The chain uses TRBV5-6 and TRBJ1-3; the D is unclear. V lost 0 bases to trimming and J lost 6 bases, with 10 bases between them. The CDR3 runs 14 residues. Germline V lookup: CDR1 SGHDT, CDR2 YYEEEE. Written as DNA, the CDR3 is TGTGCCAGCAGCTTGGTTTACCGCGAAAACACCATATATTTT. This encodes CASSLVYRENTIYF.

The chain employs TRBV2 and TRBJ2-1; D might be TRBD2 (5 bases). The CDR3 has 13 amino acids. V dropped 0 bases and J dropped 10 bases, with 10 bases sitting between them. Germline lookup yields CDR1 SNHLY and CDR2 FYNNEI. The CDR3 DNA follows: TGTGCCAGCAGTGAAGCGGTGGGCGGGGAGCAGTTCTTC. It codes for CASSEAVGGEQFF.

The chain employs TRBV20-1 and TRBJ1-4; D unclear. V was clipped by 3 bases and J by 3 bases, with 8 bases between them. This CDR3 is built from 13 residues. Germline CDR1 DFQATT, CDR2 SNEGSKA (reference sequence). The CDR3 DNA is TGCAGTGCTAGTAGGGTAGCTAATGAAAAACTGTTTTTT. Protein product: CSASRVANEKLFF.

The chain uses TRBV13 and TRBJ2-3, with D perhaps matching TRBD2 (5 bases). V lost 1 base and J lost 5, with 10 bases in between. This CDR3 is 14 amino acids long. Germline CDR1 PRHDT, CDR2 FYEKMQ (reference sequence). The CDR3 sequence is CASSLAWGEDTQYF. CDR3 nucleotide sequence: TGTGCCAGCAGCTTAGCGTGGGGAGAAGATACGCAGTATTTT.

The chain is built from TRBV3-1 and TRBJ2-7, with no clear D. Germline lookup yields CDR1 LGHDT and CDR2 YNNKEL (reference sequence). The CDR3 has 13 amino acids. V lost 0 bases and J lost 3, with 6 bases in between. The CDR3 is CASSQEISYEQYF. The CDR3 coding sequence is TGTGCCAGCAGCCAAGAGATCAGCTACGAGCAGTACTTC.

The rearrangement uses TRBV30 and TRBJ1-6, with 7 bases matching TRBD1. The CDR3 is made up of 13 amino acids. CDR1 GTSNPN and CDR2 SVGIG come from the germline V gene (reference sequence). Trimming at V came to 6 bases and at J to 7 bases, leaving 6 bases not matched to a gene. This chain's CDR3 is CACSGTVNSPLHF. The CDR3 bases are TGTGCCTGCTCCGGGACAGTAAATTCACCCCTCCACTTT.

The chain joins TRBV3-1 to TRBJ2-7; 8 positions agree with TRBD2. J gave up 4 bases and V 3 bases, and 11 bases lay outside the gene matches. In germline, CDR1 is LGHDT, CDR2 YNNKEL (reference sequence). The CDR3 has 16 amino acids. In DNA, the CDR3 is TGTGCCAGCAGCCATTCCCTGGCGGGGGGCCCGTACGAGCAGTACTTC. Translating it yields CASSHSLAGGPYEQYF.

The rearrangement joins TRBV20-1 to TRBJ2-1; 7 positions match TRBD2. Trimming cost V 4 bases and J 7 bases; bases outside gene matches: 1. Germline V lookup: CDR1 DFQATT, CDR2 SNEGSKA (reference sequence). The CDR3 spans 11 residues. The chain's CDR3 is CSAIGRNEQFF. The CDR3 nucleotides read TGCAGTGCTATCGGGAGGAATGAGCAGTTCTTC.

This chain links TRBV7-9 with TRBJ2-1; tentatively, D is TRBD1 (5 bases). The V and J ends lost 1 base and 4 bases respectively, with 11 bases between them. The CDR3 is 15 residues long. Germline V gene sequence: CDR1 SEHNR, CDR2 FQNEAQ (reference sequence). As DNA, the CDR3 is TGTGCCAGCAGCTTAGAACAGGATAGGTACAATGAGCAGTTCTTC. Its translation is CASSLEQDRYNEQFF.

V and J are TRBV7-8 and TRBJ2-1, with D maybe TRBD2 (6 bases). CDR3 length: 12 residues. Trimming removed 4 bases at V and 9 bases at J, with 10 bases between. CDR1 is SGHVS, CDR2 FQNEAQ, per germline. CDR3 sequence (DNA): TGTGCCAGCAGCTCGGCCGGGGGTGAGCAGTTCTTC. Translation gives CASSSAGGEQFF.

This clonotype has just one count. This rearrangement joins TRBV5-1 to TRBJ2-7, with TRBD1 matching 8 bases. The germline V gene has CDR1 SGHRS and CDR2 YFSETQ. This CDR3 is 15 amino acids long. V gave up 3 bases and J gave up 4 bases; unmatched junction bases: 9. The CDR3 protein is CASSSTGQGGYEQYF. The CDR3 nucleotides are TGCGCCAGCAGCTCCACCGGACAGGGTGGGTACGAGCAGTACTTC.

The chain employs TRBV24-1 and TRBJ2-7; 7 bases are shared with TRBD1. The CDR3 contains 16 residues. Germline trimming cut 1 base from V and 9 bases from J; bases unmatched to any gene: 14. Germline V gene data show CDR1 as KGHDR and CDR2 as SFDVKD. The CDR3 is CATSDFAGTDGGMQYF. As DNA, the CDR3 is TGTGCCACCAGTGATTTTGCCGGGACAGATGGTGGTATGCAGTACTTC.

The chain recombines TRBV30 with TRBJ1-2; 7 positions agree with TRBD1. CDR1 and CDR2 from the germline V gene are GTSNPN and SVGIG (reference sequence). Losses at the gene ends were 3 bases for V and 8 bases for J; bases not matched to a gene: 3. The CDR3 spans 11 residues. CDR3 sequence: CAWRQGNGYTF. The CDR3 DNA reads as TGTGCCTGGAGACAGGGGAACGGCTACACCTTC. Looking up the rest from reference TRBV30 and TRBJ1-2 gives the full variable domain: SQTIHQWPATLVQPVGSPLSLECTVEGTSNPNLYWYRQAAGRGLQLLFYSVGIGQISSEVPQNLSASRPQDRQFILSSKKLLLSDSGFYLCAWRQGNGYTFGSGTRLTVV.

The chain couples TRBV5-6 to TRBJ2-5; D possibly corresponds to TRBD2 (6 bases). V dropped 2 bases and J dropped 5 bases, with 16 bases sitting between them. The CDR3 totals 15 residues. CDR1 and CDR2 from the germline V gene are SGHDT and YYEEEE. This chain's CDR3 is CASSFRILGGETQYF. The CDR3 nucleotides are TGTGCCAGCAGCTTTCGTATTCTAGGAGGGGAGACCCAGTACTTC.

The chain is built from TRBV30 and TRBJ1-1, with TRBD1 as a possible D gene (6 bases). This CDR3 region has 14 residues. CDR1 is GTSNPN and CDR2 is SVGIG in the germline V gene (reference sequence). Trimming took 3 bases from V and 0 from J, leaving 11 bases between them. CDR3: CAWRTRGLNTEAFF. The CDR3 DNA reads as TGTGCCTGGAGGACACGGGGGCTGAACACTGAAGCTTTCTTT.

This chain joins TRBV7-9 and TRBJ1-5; D is undetermined. The germline V gene has CDR1 SEHNR and CDR2 FQNEAQ (reference sequence). With 8 bases removed from V and 2 bases from J, the gap between germline ends came to 7 bases. The CDR3 is 12 residues long. The CDR3 region is CASHTGNQPQHF. The DNA of the CDR3 is TGTGCCAGCCACACGGGCAATCAGCCCCAGCATTTT.

This chain joins TRBV9 and TRBJ2-1; TRBD2 agrees at 11 bases. CDR3 length: 14 residues. In germline, CDR1 is SGDLS, CDR2 YYNGEE. V shed 4 bases and J 5 bases; nucleotides not matched to a gene: 2. CDR3 amino acids: CASSILAGDNEQFF. The CDR3 nucleotides read TGTGCCAGCAGCATACTAGCGGGGGACAATGAGCAGTTCTTC.